This T cell receptor (beta chain) comes out of a study of blood T cell repertoires in COVID-19. Germline CDR1 and CDR2: LGHNA and YNFKEQ. The CDR3 runs 18 residues. With 1 base clipped from V and 1 base from J, the junction kept 12 bases outside the gene matches. TCRdb keeps only in-frame clones here, not all; method: immunoSEQ multiplex PCR. The table includes tens of thousands of clones, roughly 76% detected once. Sample: peripheral blood. The rearrangement links TRBV4-2 to TRBJ1-1, with 7 nucleotides matching TRBD1. The clonotype originates from a man between 65 and 80 years old with active or convalescent COVID-19. The CDR3 here is CASSQVYRGINQNTEAFF. In DNA form, the CDR3 reads TGTGCCAGCAGCCAAGTTTACAGGGGAATTAACCAGAACACTGAAGCTTTCTTT.